The 15 T cell receptor beta chains in this list originate from one sample, sequenced in a study of sequential checkpoint blockade in melanoma. Repertoires were generated with immunoSEQ multiplex PCR, while TCRdb's copy carries only in-frame clones and drops some. The repertoire holds 9,500 to 15,000 clones, with about a quarter as singletons. Treatment specified: randomized to nivolumab then ipilimumab (arm A) or the reverse (arm B). The sample in question was tumor tissue (inferred from file names), obtained from a patient given nivolumab and ipilimumab in sequence. The receptors derive from a human donor with melanoma.

This clone was counted only a few times. V usage is TRBV11-3 and J usage is TRBJ2-7, with D maybe TRBD2 (6 bases). The CDR3 is 15 amino acids. Germline CDR1 reads SGHNT; CDR2 reads YENEEA. Trimming shortened V by 7 bases and J by 3 bases, and 19 bases separated the two germline ends. CDR3: CASTKRRGYYYEQYF. CDR3 sequence (DNA): TGTGCCAGCACTAAGCGGCGGGGATACTACTACGAGCAGTACTTC. The variable domain in full, completed from reference TRBV11-3 and TRBJ2-7, reads EAGVVQSPRYKIIEKKQPVAFWCNPISGHNTLYWYLQNLGQGPELLIRYENEEAVDDSQLPKDRFSAERLKGVDSTLKIQPAELGDSAVYLCASTKRRGYYYEQYFGPGTRLTVT.

J is TRBJ2-4 and V is TRBV28, with 10 bases lining up with TRBD2. The CDR3 extends over 14 amino acids. J gave up 5 bases and V 6 bases, and 4 bases lay outside the gene matches. Germline V CDR1 and CDR2: MDHEN, SYDVKM. CDR3 sequence (DNA): TGTGCCAGCAGCGGCCTAGCGGGAGAAAACATTCAGTACTTC. Residues: CASSGLAGENIQYF.

This clone turned up a few times. The chain joins TRBV2 to TRBJ2-3; D is unclear. The germline gives CDR1 SNHLY, CDR2 FYNNEI. This CDR3 comprises 15 residues. Trimming left V 6 bases short and J 0 bases short, with 13 bases between. The CDR3 nucleotides are TGTGCCAGCAGCTTTTTGGGCGAAAGCACAGATACGCAGTATTTT. This gives the protein CASSFLGESTDTQYF.

Sample share makes this clone medium-sized. J is TRBJ1-6 and V is TRBV11-3; D not certain. The V and J ends lost 3 bases and 5 bases respectively, with 8 bases between them. Germline V gene data show CDR1 as SGHNT and CDR2 as YENEEA. This CDR3 is 14 amino acids long. The chain's CDR3 is CASSFGQDNSPLHF. The CDR3 nucleotides are TGTGCCAGCAGCTTTGGGCAGGATAATTCACCCCTCCACTTT.

This clone was observed a handful of times. This sequence joins TRBV9 and TRBJ2-5; 7 bases fit TRBD2. Germline values: CDR1 SGDLS, CDR2 YYNGEE. The CDR3 has 13 amino acids. After removal of 5 bases from V and 3 bases from J, the junction contained 4 bases not matched to a gene. The CDR3 DNA sequence: TGTGCCAGCAGAGCGGGGACGGAAGAGACCCAGTACTTC. This codes for CASRAGTEETQYF.

This chain links TRBV6-8 with TRBJ2-2, with D possibly TRBD2 on 7 matching bases. The V end lost 6 bases, the J end lost 2 bases, and 19 bases lay between the germline ends. From germline, CDR1 is MNHGY and CDR2 SAAAGT. This CDR3 is 17 amino acids long. CDR3 DNA sequence: TGTGCCAGCAGCTATGACATGCCGGGGGGCAACACCGGGGAGCTGTTTTTT. Its translation: CASSYDMPGGNTGELFF.

This clone occurred a few times. This chain links TRBV29-1 with TRBJ1-2; 11 bases agree with TRBD1. The CDR3 runs 14 residues. Trimming cost V 8 bases and J 6 bases; bases outside gene matches: 11. Germline V gene sequence: CDR1 SQVTM, CDR2 ANQGSEA. As DNA, the CDR3 is TGCAGCTTAAGCCGGGACAGGGGGATTCATGGCTACACCTTC. Protein product: CSLSRDRGIHGYTF.

The V gene is TRBV29-1, the J gene TRBJ1-1; 7 nucleotides align to TRBD1. This CDR3 has 15 residues. J gave up 4 bases and V 6 bases, and 14 bases lay outside the gene matches. Germline lookup yields CDR1 SQVTM and CDR2 ANQGSEA. This CDR3 reads CSVGRSGGLSTEAFF. CDR3 bases: TGCAGCGTCGGGCGGTCAGGGGGTTTAAGCACTGAAGCTTTCTTT.

The chain couples TRBV10-2 to TRBJ2-1; D ambiguous. The CDR3 covers 16 residues. Germline lookup yields CDR1 WSHSY and CDR2 SAAADI. V lost 0 bases and J 8 bases, leaving 17 bases between the germline ends. CDR3 protein: CASSESKAMVVDEQFF. The CDR3 DNA sequence: TGCGCCAGCAGTGAGTCGAAGGCCATGGTGGTCGATGAGCAGTTCTTC.

The gene calls are TRBV12-5 and TRBJ1-3, with a possible D match to TRBD1 (6 bases). Germline V gene sequence: CDR1 LGHNT, CDR2 FRNRAP. CDR3 length: 14 residues. Here the CDR3 reads CASKGEGAGNTIYF. The CDR3 bases are TGTGCCAGCAAGGGGGAAGGGGCCGGAAACACCATATATTTT.

This clone was observed at least ten times. The J gene is TRBJ2-1, the V gene TRBV9; no clear D. This CDR3 region has 15 residues. The ends were cut back, 0 bases at V and 7 bases at J, with 14 bases in the middle. Per germline, CDR1 SGDLS and CDR2 YYNGEE. CDR3 sequence (DNA): TGTGCCAGCAGCGTAGACAGTTTCATGGGGAATGAGCAGTTCTTC. Encoded protein: CASSVDSFMGNEQFF.

This clone was seen ten or more times. This chain links TRBV6-8 with TRBJ1-1; a possible D gene is TRBD1 (5 bases). CDR1 and CDR2 from the germline V gene are MNHGY and SAAAGT. This CDR3 is 14 amino acids long. V lost 8 bases and J 0 bases, leaving 13 bases between the germline ends. The CDR3 sequence is CASPDKPLNTEAFF. CDR3 coding DNA: TGTGCCAGCCCGGACAAGCCCTTGAACACTGAAGCTTTCTTT.

In this sample, this clone turned up a few times. V is TRBV6-8 and J is TRBJ1-1; D may be TRBD1 (5 bases). The CDR3 consists of 15 residues. Trimming took off 2 bases at V and 1 base at J, with 11 bases between the two ends. CDR1 MNHGY and CDR2 SAAAGT come from the germline V gene. For the CDR3, the DNA is TGTGCCAGCAGTTACGCATTCCAGGGGAACACTGAAGCTTTCTTT. Protein sequence: CASSYAFQGNTEAFF.

The gene calls are TRBV19 and TRBJ1-1, with D perhaps TRBD1 (6 bases). The germline CDR1 and CDR2 sequences are LNHDA and SQIVND (reference sequence). The germline V and J ends were trimmed by 4 bases and 8 bases, with 17 bases remaining between them. The CDR3 covers 14 residues. The CDR3 loop is CASSTWGGASEAFF. The DNA of the CDR3 is TGTGCCAGTAGTACCTGGGGGGGGGCGTCCGAAGCTTTCTTT.

This sequence joins TRBV5-1 and TRBJ2-6; 8 bases are a match to TRBD1. CDR1 SGHRS and CDR2 YFSETQ come from the germline V gene. CDR3 length equals 16 residues. V was pared by 3 bases and J by 2 bases, with 4 bases of the junction left unmatched. The DNA of the CDR3 is TGCGCCAGCAGCTCCGGACAGGGAGCTGGGGCCAACGTCCTGACTTTC. It specifies CASSSGQGAGANVLTF.